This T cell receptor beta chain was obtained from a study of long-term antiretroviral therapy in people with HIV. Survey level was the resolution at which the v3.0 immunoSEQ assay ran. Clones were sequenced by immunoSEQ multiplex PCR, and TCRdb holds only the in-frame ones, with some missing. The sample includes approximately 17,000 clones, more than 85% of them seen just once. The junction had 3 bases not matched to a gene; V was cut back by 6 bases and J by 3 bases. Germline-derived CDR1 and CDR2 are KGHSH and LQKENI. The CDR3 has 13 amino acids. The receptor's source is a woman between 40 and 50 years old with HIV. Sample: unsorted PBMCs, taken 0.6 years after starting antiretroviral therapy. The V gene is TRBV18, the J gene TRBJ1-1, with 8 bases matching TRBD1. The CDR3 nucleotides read TGTGCCAGCTCGACGACAGGGGACACTGAAGCTTTCTTT. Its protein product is CASSTTGDTEAFF.